Shown below are 17 T cell receptor beta chains from a single sample sequenced in a study of a mutant IDH1 vaccine in newly diagnosed glioma. The sample's time point: week 47, end of study. Each dose delivered 300 ug of mutant IDH1 20-mer peptide subcutaneously with imiquimod. These receptors have no identified antigens. Here immunoSEQ multiplex PCR was the method, and the copy in TCRdb shows in-frame clones only, minus some. Here the sample spans 30,000 to 35,000 clones, roughly 89% being singletons. Material: PBMCs, obtained from a glioma patient whose treatment included an IDH1 peptide vaccine. These receptors were obtained from a man in his forties with glioma.

This chain connects TRBV27 to TRBJ2-5; TRBD1 matches at 7 bases. Germline V gene lookup returns CDR1 MNHEY and CDR2 SMNVEV (reference sequence). Trimming at V came to 8 bases and at J to 1 base, leaving 4 bases not matched to a gene. The length of the CDR3 is 13 residues. CDR3 DNA: TGTGCCAGCCGAAGGGACAGCCAAGAGACCCAGTACTTC. Amino acids: CASRRDSQETQYF.

This clone was picked up a small number of times. The chain carries TRBV4-1 and TRBJ2-3; tentatively, D is TRBD2 (6 bases). The CDR3 loop spans 17 amino acids. Deletions cut 2 bases from V and 2 bases from J, with 17 bases between. CDR1 MGHRA and CDR2 YSYEKL come from the germline V gene. Written as DNA, the CDR3 is TGCGCCAGCAGCCAAACCGGGACTCCTGCCATCACAGATACGCAGTATTTT. This sequence encodes CASSQTGTPAITDTQYF.

This chain uses TRBV5-1 with TRBJ1-3; maybe TRBD1 (6 bases). The length of the CDR3 is 16 residues. Germline CDR1 SGHRS, CDR2 YFSETQ. The V end lost 0 bases, the J end lost 3 bases, and 13 bases lay between the germline ends. The CDR3 region is CASSLGSGGDGNTIYF. CDR3 nucleotides: TGCGCCAGCAGCTTGGGTTCCGGGGGCGATGGAAACACCATATATTTT.

The chain is built from TRBV19 and TRBJ1-5; possible D gene TRBD1, 6 bases. V lost 8 bases, J lost 5 bases, and 16 bases lay in between. The CDR3 has 14 residues. From germline, CDR1 is LNHDA and CDR2 SQIVND (reference sequence). The CDR3 loop is CASGLGGRDQPQHF. The CDR3 nucleotides are TGTGCCAGTGGACTTGGGGGCAGGGATCAGCCCCAGCATTTT.

Written as DNA, the CDR3 is TGCGCCAGCAGCTTGGAGGGGACAGGGGGTGCAGAGACCCAGTACTTC. This encodes CASSLEGTGGAETQYF. The chain uses TRBV5-1 and TRBJ2-5, with TRBD1 matching over 11 bases. V dropped 0 bases and J dropped 4; count of bases not matched to a gene: 5. Germline V gene data show CDR1 as SGHRS and CDR2 as YFSETQ. CDR3 length equals 16 residues.

The CDR3, as DNA: TGTGCCAGCAGCCAGTACAGGAATTCACCCCTCCACTTT. It specifies CASSQYRNSPLHF. The chain joins TRBV5-6 to TRBJ1-6; tentative D call: TRBD1 (5 bases). CDR1 is SGHDT, CDR2 YYEEEE, per germline. V lost 4 bases and J lost 7, with 9 bases in between. CDR3 size: 13 residues. The whole variable domain, remainder taken from reference TRBV5-6 and TRBJ1-6, is DAGVTQSPTHLIKTRGQQVTLRCSPKSGHDTVSWYQQALGQGPQFIFQYYEEEERQRGNFPDRFSGHQFPNYSSELNVNALLLGDSALYLCASSQYRNSPLHFGNGTRLTVT.

The chain couples TRBV7-3 to TRBJ2-6; no reliable D call. Germline CDR1 is SGHTA and CDR2 is FQGTGA. The CDR3 is 16 residues long. Trimming took off 0 bases at V and 3 bases at J, with 9 bases between the two ends. The CDR3, as DNA: TGTGCCAGCAGCTTAACGGCCGGGCTTGGGGCCAACGTCCTGACTTTC. It codes for CASSLTAGLGANVLTF.

Here the CDR3 reads CASSEQGPYEQYV. The CDR3 DNA reads as TGCGCCAGCAGCGAACAGGGCCCCTACGAGCAGTACGTC. V gene TRBV5-1 combines with J gene TRBJ2-7; TRBD1 is a possible D gene (6 bases). CDR1 is SGHRS, CDR2 YFSETQ, per germline. Trimming removed 4 bases at V and 2 bases at J, with 10 bases between. The CDR3 length is 13 residues.

This chain joins TRBV7-8 and TRBJ2-7, with 12 bases aligning to TRBD2. V dropped 3 bases and J dropped 4; count of bases not matched to a gene: 4. The CDR3 is made up of 15 amino acids. Germline loops: CDR1 SGHVS, CDR2 FQNEAQ. This chain's CDR3 is CASSLDGLAGYEQYF. CDR3 nucleotide sequence: TGTGCCAGCAGCTTGGATGGACTAGCGGGGTACGAGCAGTACTTC.

The chain combines TRBV18 with TRBJ2-6, with 7 bases aligning to TRBD1. This CDR3 contains 18 residues. Germline V gene data show CDR1 as KGHSH and CDR2 as LQKENI. V lost 1 base to trimming and J lost 3 bases; unmatched junction nucleotides: 9. The CDR3 here is CASSPLTPRQGGANVLTF. The DNA for the CDR3 is TGTGCCAGCTCACCACTCACCCCTCGACAGGGTGGGGCCAACGTCCTGACTTTC.

This clone was picked up a small number of times. The chain recombines TRBV7-2 with TRBJ2-5, with D unclear. Looked up from germline, CDR1 is SGHTA and CDR2 is FQGNSA. The ends were cut back, 6 bases at V and 2 bases at J, with 13 bases in the middle. This CDR3 has 14 amino acids. The CDR3 DNA reads as TGTGCCAGCAGTCAATTAGGGTCGCAAGAGACCCAGTACTTC. This translates into CASSQLGSQETQYF.

The CDR3 region has the DNA TGTGCCAGCAGCCCGAGCTCCTATAATTCACCCCTCCACTTT. Protein: CASSPSSYNSPLHF. The genes are TRBV7-2 and TRBJ1-6; D call uncertain. The germline CDR1 and CDR2 sequences are SGHTA and FQGNSA. This CDR3 is built from 14 residues. Between the trimmed V and J ends, which lost 5 bases and 0 bases, there was a span of 5 bases.

The chain uses TRBV29-1 and TRBJ2-1; 7 bases map to TRBD2. There are 15 residues in the CDR3. V shed 0 bases, J shed 12 bases, and the junction held 14 bases outside the gene matches. Per the germline V gene, CDR1 is SQVTM and CDR2 is ANQGSEA. CDR3 residues: CSVEDPSLGGIRQFF. For the CDR3, the DNA is TGCAGCGTTGAAGATCCTTCATTGGGGGGGATTCGGCAGTTCTTC.

The chain has TRBV27 and TRBJ1-2, with D possibly being TRBD1 (6 bases). The ends were cut back, 5 bases at V and 6 bases at J, with 22 bases in the middle. Germline V gene sequence: CDR1 MNHEY, CDR2 SMNVEV (reference sequence). The length of the CDR3 is 16 residues. CDR3 nucleotide sequence: TGTGCCAGCAGTCCGAATTTTGACAGGTTCGGCAATGGCTACACCTTC. Translating it yields CASSPNFDRFGNGYTF.

CDR3 sequence (DNA): TGTGCCAGCAGCTTGGGGGGCGCCAGTGGCTACACCTTC. The encoded protein is CASSLGGASGYTF. The chain joins TRBV7-9 to TRBJ1-2; weak D call: TRBD1 (6 bases). Between the trimmed V and J ends, which lost 3 bases and 7 bases, there was a span of 12 bases. This CDR3 region has 13 residues. Looked up from germline, CDR1 is SEHNR and CDR2 is FQNEAQ (reference sequence).

The V call is TRBV18, the J call TRBJ1-6, with D unclear. CDR1 is KGHSH and CDR2 is LQKENI in the germline V gene. V was pared by 2 bases and J by 4 bases, with 6 bases between. This CDR3 has 14 residues. The CDR3 spells CASSPGLYNSPLHF. The CDR3 DNA follows: TGTGCCAGCTCACCAGGCCTTTATAATTCACCCCTCCACTTT. Supplemented by reference TRBV18 and TRBJ1-6, the full variable domain reads NAGVMQNPRHLVRRRGQEARLRCSPMKGHSHVYWYRQLPEEGLKFMVYLQKENIIDESGMPKERFSAEFPKEGPSILRIQQVVRGDSAAYFCASSPGLYNSPLHFGNGTRLTVT.

The CDR3 here is CASRSTGTGMGSPLHF. In DNA, the CDR3 is TGTGCCAGCAGATCTACCGGGACAGGGATGGGATCACCCCTCCACTTT. The chain combines TRBV27 with TRBJ1-6; 9 bases are shared with TRBD1. J lost 10 bases, V lost 6 bases, and 13 bases had no gene match. The CDR3 extends over 16 amino acids. The germline V gene has CDR1 MNHEY and CDR2 SMNVEV (reference sequence).